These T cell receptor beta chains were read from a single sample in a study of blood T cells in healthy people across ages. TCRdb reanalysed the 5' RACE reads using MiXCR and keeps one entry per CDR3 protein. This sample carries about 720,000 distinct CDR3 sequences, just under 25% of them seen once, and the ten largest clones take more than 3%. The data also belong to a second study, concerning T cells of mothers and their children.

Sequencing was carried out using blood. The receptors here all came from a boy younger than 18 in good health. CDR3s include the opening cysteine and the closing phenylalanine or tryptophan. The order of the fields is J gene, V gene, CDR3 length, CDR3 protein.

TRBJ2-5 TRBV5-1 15 CASRLRTGGHETQYF
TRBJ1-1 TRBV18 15 CASSRGQGANTEAFF
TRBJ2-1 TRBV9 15 CASSERQGVYNEQFF
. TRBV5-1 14 CASSPTSATYEQYF
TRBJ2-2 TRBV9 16 CASGIGQGSNTGELFF
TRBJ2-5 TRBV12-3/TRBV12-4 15 CASRVSGGVRETQYF
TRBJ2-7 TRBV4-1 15 CAGSPAGTGIYEQYF
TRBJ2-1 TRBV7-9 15 CASSRLAVSYNEQFF
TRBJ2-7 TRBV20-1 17 CSARDSGRAGTSYEQYF
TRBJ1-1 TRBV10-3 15 CAIRATGQGATEAFF
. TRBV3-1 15 CASSQDPQGLLEQYF
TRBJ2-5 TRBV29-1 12 CSGQGPQETQYF
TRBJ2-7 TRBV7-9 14 CAGSFRDRAYEQYF
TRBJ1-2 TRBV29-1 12 CSVELGTYGYTF
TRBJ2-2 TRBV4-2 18 CASSQEVEASVTTGELFF
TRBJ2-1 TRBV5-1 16 CASSSTSATRKDEQFF
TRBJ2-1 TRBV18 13 CASSPQGTNYQFF
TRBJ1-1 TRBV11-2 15 CASSDVSGGNTEAFF
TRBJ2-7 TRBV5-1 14 CASSDQGQLYEQYF
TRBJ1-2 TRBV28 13 CASRPVGGSGYTF
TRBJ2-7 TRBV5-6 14 CASSLAGVWYEQYF
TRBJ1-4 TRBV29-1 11 CSVEEGGKLFF
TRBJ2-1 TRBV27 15 CASSLSWQLGNEQFF
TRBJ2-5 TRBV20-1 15 CSARVASDHRSTFNF